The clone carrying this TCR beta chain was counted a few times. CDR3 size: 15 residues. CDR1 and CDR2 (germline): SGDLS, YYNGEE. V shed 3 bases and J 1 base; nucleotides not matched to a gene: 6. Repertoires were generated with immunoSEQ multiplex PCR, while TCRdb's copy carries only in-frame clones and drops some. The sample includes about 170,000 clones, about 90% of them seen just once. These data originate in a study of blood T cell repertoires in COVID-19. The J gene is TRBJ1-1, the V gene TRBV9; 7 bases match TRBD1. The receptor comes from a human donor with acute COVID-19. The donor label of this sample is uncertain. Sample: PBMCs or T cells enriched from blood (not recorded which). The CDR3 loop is CASSAIQGGNTEAFF. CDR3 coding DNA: TGTGCCAGCAGCGCGATTCAGGGGGGGAACACTGAAGCTTTCTTT.